Here is one T cell receptor (beta chain) with its context. Its antigen target is currently unknown. Per-base qualities were not stored, and no clone one base away is much larger. The cohort was made up of hundreds of healthy bone marrow donors. Cohort members were all nominally healthy when sampled, although unrecorded immune exposures were likely present. The donor was CMV seronegative and was included in the group of a few hundred seronegative cohort members. Each donor provided a peripheral blood sample, and peripheral blood mononuclear cells were used for TCR beta sequencing. The Qiagen DNeasy Blood Extraction Kit was used to extract genomic DNA from the blood cell samples. This sample stems from a study of cytomegalovirus exposure and HLA in healthy donors (TCRdb year 2017). About the investigation overall: An earlier analysis of 587 of the donors reported approximately 280 Gb of sequence data and 117 million unique TCR beta sequences obtained from some 170 million T cells. Approximately 300 gigabases of sequencing data and around 85 million unique TCR sequences made up an early release that covered 500 to 650 HLA-typed donors. The genetic ancestry cluster associated with self-reported Caucasian donors included approximately 85% of the roughly 400 genotyped donors. The study aimed to test whether signatures of past pathogen exposure could be identified by cataloging public T cell receptors. The study used immunosequencing to profile the T cell repertoires of approximately 650 subjects and linked those repertoires to cytomegalovirus serostatus. Along with the roughly 670-subject first cohort, a separate validation cohort of roughly 110 different subjects was used. To predict cytomegalovirus infection status, the study combined high-throughput TCR immunosequencing, statistical association of individual TCRs with disease status, and machine learning. To study patterns of TCR occurrence, a later analysis re-analyzed previously published TCR beta repertoires from around 700 donors and added high-resolution HLA genotyping. Rather than using new phenotypic data, the later analysis identified candidate immune exposures from TCR beta sequences and from how often those sequences occurred across donors. An earlier analysis of approximately 640 of the donors applied high-throughput TCR beta sequencing to assess whether each TCR beta V gene segment acted as functional or pseudogenic. Alongside the repertoire data, information on donor age, sex, ethnicity and CMV serostatus was compiled. A later genetic analysis used genome-wide SNP genotypes for about 60% of the roughly 700 donors, treating that subset as a discovery cohort. All discovery cohort repertoires had been generated on a single sequencing platform. HLA typing included class I and class II loci at four-digit resolution. The number of typed donors differed by locus: about 620-640 for A, B, C, DRB1 and DQB1; 522 for DQA1; 606 for DPA1; and some 430 for DPB1. Five DR-DQ haplotypes were treated as single units for association and clustering because of strong linkage in the cohort. On average, 235,054 unique TCR beta nucleotide sequences were sequenced per donor among more than 350 genotyped donors of the cohort, with roughly 20% of those sequences being non-productive. Broad study findings and their caveats: HLA typing was unavailable for some donors at each locus, so association tests used only the typed subset. The authors suggested that the approach could potentially be extended to other disease states and immunological phenotypes. Some IMGT-functional V segments, including TRBV6-2 and TRBV6-3, could not be told apart with the 87-base-pair reads, so those segments were excluded. At a false discovery rate of 0.05, a later analysis linked roughly 17,000 TCR beta sequences to specific HLA alleles. Correlated functional status among segregating V segments might be attributable to linkage disequilibrium, but an unknown experimental factor could not be ruled out. A group of highly shared sequence variants was considered likely to be a technical artifact of the sequencing pipeline. In vitro tests confirmed that a few of the cytomegalovirus-associated TCR beta chains recognize cytomegalovirus antigens. In a later analysis, HLA-associated TCR beta chains showed more clonal expansion and lower generation probabilities than non-associated chains that were equally common. In both the original and validation cohorts, the classifier was reported to diagnose cytomegalovirus status with high specificity and sensitivity. CMV serostatus was the only immune exposure information available for the cohort. A further reported finding was that TCR beta sequences accurately predicted the HLA-A and HLA-B alleles for most subjects in the first cohort. In a later analysis, TCR association rates were found to vary across HLA loci, with the most associated TCRs seen for DRB1 alleles and the fewest for HLA-C alleles. The cohort was sequenced for TCR beta chains only, and without alpha or paired-chain data the features that could be detected were limited. Several of the top co-occurrence clusters appeared to be linked to parvovirus B19, influenza, CMV and Epstein-Barr virus, according to a later analysis. V-gene and J-gene trimming of TCR beta chains was associated with a missense DCLRE1C variant in a later genetic analysis, and the association was replicated in an independent cohort. According to a later genetic analysis, donors in an Asian-associated ancestry cluster had fewer N-insertions in productive TCRs than the approximately 700-donor mean. In an earlier analysis of more than 500 of the donors, most TCR beta V segments appeared in productive rearrangements about 87% or about 30% of the time, broadly matching IMGT annotations. According to a later analysis, most CMV-associated TCR beta chains appeared to be HLA-restricted, and the HLA associations seemed to be driven largely by CMV exposure. When HLA alleles, especially DR and DQ, strongly co-occurred, attributing TCR associations to individual alleles was difficult. In the study, 164 TCR beta chains were listed as associated with cytomegalovirus. Sequencing depth was assumed to be roughly uniform across donors in the presence/absence analyses, though that assumption may not hold. Because counts were too low, 15 to 20 rarely observed V segments, including chromosome 9 orphons, were excluded from the earlier analysis of fewer than 650 of the donors. Across donors, most TCR sequences were observed very rarely, whereas some public TCRs were present in many individuals.

The junction shows trimming of 1 base on V and 3 bases on J, plus 10 bases between the germline ends. The CDR3 runs 14 amino acids, cysteine and phenylalanine included. Only CDR3 DNA remains: 42 bases, in frame from the first base. According to the germline V gene (reference sequence), CDR1 reads SEHNR and CDR2 reads FQNEAQ. Library prep was done by the immunoSEQ multiplex PCR assay. The multiplex PCR relied on a mix of 60 forward primers for TCR Vbeta segments and 13 reverse primers for TCR Jbeta segments. Amplification of the CDR3 region of rearranged TCR beta genes was performed with a multiplex PCR assay on genomic DNA. Amplified TCR beta libraries were sequenced as 87-base-pair reads on the Illumina HiSeq System. As for how the authors treated the data: In a later analysis, tens of millions of unique TCR beta chains were counted across the roughly 610 repertoires, and about 10 million of these chains were shared by at least two donors. Raw reads were error-corrected and collapsed into unique sequences by a nearest-neighbor algorithm in which closely related sequences were merged to remove PCR and sequencing errors. To assign V, D and J gene segments, CDR3 sequences were aligned to IMGT reference sequences. For a sequence to be retained, at least a six-nucleotide match to both a V gene segment and a J gene segment was required. Rearrangements were classified as productive when the CDR3 lacked stop codons and remained in frame with V and J, and all other rearrangements were classified as non-productive. CDR3 was defined by IMGT convention, running from the second conserved V-encoded cysteine to the conserved J-encoded phenylalanine. Sequences without an unambiguous match to a single V gene segment were excluded from the earlier analysis of approximately 600 of the donors. In an earlier analysis of 450 to 700 of the donors, V segments were called functional above 56.7% productive rearrangements and were called segregating when the between-donor standard deviation exceeded 5%. A statistical classification framework was built for diagnosing cytomegalovirus status from the catalog of TCR beta chain sequences. A later analysis assigned V and J genes by comparing TCR nucleotide sequences with IMGT/GENE-DB human TR gene sequences. In a later analysis, CDR3 sequences and most-parsimonious VDJ recombination scenarios were assigned using the TCRdist pipeline. In a later analysis, each TCR beta chain was defined by its CDR3 amino acid sequence together with its V-gene family, and reads lacking a unique V-gene family were excluded. As a way to deal with suspected cross-contamination and a sequencing artifact, a later analysis dropped 450 to 600 nucleotide sequences that were highly shared and had low generation probability. In a later analysis, a clonal expansion index was calculated for each public chain from normalized within-repertoire ranks of inferred template counts. Generation probabilities in a later analysis came from a VDJ recombination model fitted to out-of-frame rearrangements, and those results were checked against IGoR. A later analysis scored TCR-TCR, TCR-HLA and TCR-CMV co-occurrence with hypergeometric tests, applying a repertoire-size bias correction to TCR pairs. A later analysis estimated false discovery rates by permuting HLA or CMV assignments 20 times. A later analysis grouped co-occurring TCRs with DBSCAN, adding TCRdist sequence similarity when clustering within HLA-allele-positive subsets. For co-occurrence clustering, repertoires with fewer than 30,000 or more than 120,000 public chains were excluded, along with roughly five repertoires with anomalous nucleotide sharing. The immuneACCESS repertoire file appears here via TCRdb, limited to in-frame rearrangements. These files lack a portion of the clones; in checked studies, under half of the deficit traces to unresolved V genes, and the cause of the others is not known. V and J calls and clone size are given by that table; D and trimming were obtained from the DNA. This sample holds 70,000 to 95,000 clones; 81% were observed only once. About 2% of the sample is in the top ten clones.

The chain was built from TRBV7-9 and TRBJ2-7, with TRBD1 perhaps the D gene, on 6 matching bases. The clonotype was recovered from a woman aged 30 to 39 in good health and CMV-seronegative. Sequencing was done on a sample of PBMCs. The bases are TGTGCCAGCAGCTTAGGGACAGCTGACTACGAGCAGTACTTC. Translated, this gives CASSLGTADYEQYF.